This T cell receptor beta chain was sequenced for a study of cytomegalovirus exposure and HLA in healthy donors. Study-wide results and caveats: Being productive about 87% or about 30% of the time was typical of most TCR beta V segments in an earlier analysis.

The PCR had 60 Vbeta and 13 Jbeta primers. Sequencing was performed with immunoSEQ multiplex PCR; in TCRdb, only in-frame clones are kept and a portion is missing. Of 150,000 to 200,000 clones listed, 82% are singletons. V lost 2 bases and J 2 bases, leaving 11 bases between the germline ends. Germline CDR1 is MDHEN and CDR2 is SYDVKM. This CDR3 has 15 residues. As concerns this clone: Its antigen remains unidentified.

Sequenced input: PBMCs. This sequence originates from a woman between 45 and 60 years old in good health and CMV-seropositive. The J gene is TRBJ2-3, the V gene TRBV28, with D perhaps TRBD2 (5 bases). As DNA, the CDR3 is TGTGCCAGCAGTTTACCAGCGGCTCACACAGATACGCAGTATTTT. It encodes CASSLPAAHTDTQYF.